Here is one T cell receptor (beta chain) with its context. The antigen remains undetermined. These data originate in a study of shared clonotypes between healthy human individuals. Study-level points and caveats: Genetic and exposure-history diversity was limited by the small donor number.

Authors' data handling: Sequence data from immunoSEQ were junction-only and lacked quality scores; consequently, filtering differed. Assay: immunoSEQ multiplex PCR; the TCRdb copy retains only in-frame clones and omits some. V and J calls and clone size are as listed in that table; D and trimming were resolved from the DNA. The repertoire consists of roughly 2.1 million clones, with about 93% occurring once and the leading ten covering approximately 1.7%. Naive CD8 cells lacked CD45RO, underwent positive selection for CCR7 and left out terminally differentiated effector memory CD45RA+ cells. All the donors were Caucasian adults who lived in Nashville, Tennessee. The CDR3 consists of 15 residues. Germline V CDR1 and CDR2: LNHDA, SQIVND (reference sequence). V was pared by 5 bases and J by 3 bases, with 14 bases between.

The sequencing input was naive CD8+ T cells from PBMCs. The TCR comes from a man between 18 and 29 years old in good health. Some clones in this sample may be carry-over from other donors' samples. This chain uses TRBV19 with TRBJ1-3, with a weak D call TRBD1 (5 bases). The CDR3 sequence is CASSSSQGGGNTIYF. The CDR3 DNA is TGTGCCAGTAGTTCGTCCCAGGGAGGTGGAAACACCATATATTTT.